This T cell receptor beta chain was profiled in a study of patients and donors after allogeneic stem cell transplantation. MiXCR, applied by TCRdb to the RT-PCR reads, yields one record per CDR3 protein. Among about a million distinct CDR3 sequences listed, roughly 18% were seen once. The CDR3 consists of 16 residues. Trimming removed 0 bases from V and 1 base from J, with 7 bases in between. CDR1 and CDR2 (germline): MNHEY, SMNVEV (reference sequence). The sample taken for sequencing was blood, either unsorted or a sorted T cell fraction (not recorded which). The chain links TRBV27 to TRBJ2-6; a weak D match, TRBD2 (5 bases). The TCR sequence derives from a human donor who was either an allogeneic HSCT recipient or a stem cell or donor lymphocyte infusion donor (not recorded which). It is not recorded whose cells these are; they may come from a transplant donor. CDR3 nucleotide sequence: TGTGCCAGCAGTTTATCCGGGGAGTCTGGGGCCAACGTCCTGACTTTC. It specifies CASSLSGESGANVLTF.